Detailed here is one T cell receptor (beta chain). V lost 4 bases, J lost 6 bases, and 6 bases stayed unmatched. The CDR3 runs 15 residues. CDR1 and CDR2 (germline): MGHDK, SYGVNS. CD4+ and CD8+ T cells were sorted from PBMCs. This sample is part of a study of CD8+ T cells in alopecia areata. Study-wide background: Patients received oral tofacitinib, 5 to 10 mg twice daily, for moderate-to-severe alopecia areata. Tofacitinib exposure lasted 6 to 18 months, followed by 6 months off drug.

As the sequencing template, cDNA was produced by extracting RNA and reverse transcribing it. Method: immunoSEQ multiplex PCR; TCRdb's copy keeps in-frame clones and lacks some. Among almost 250,000 clones listed, 67% were seen once. The sample in question was CD4+ T cells sorted from blood, obtained at week 0. The J gene is TRBJ2-2, the V gene TRBV25-1; 9 nucleotides match TRBD2. This TCR derives from a human donor with alopecia areata. The CDR3 region is CASSAPGGGAGELFF. CDR3 DNA sequence: TGTGCCAGCAGTGCCCCTGGCGGGGGGGCCGGGGAGCTGTTTTTT.